This T cell receptor (beta chain) was recorded in a study of vaccination and CD4 T cells after COVID-19. Study overall: Researchers treated cells with overlapping spike peptides taken from SARS-CoV-2, HCoV-NL63, HCoV-OC43 and HCoV-229E.

Noted treatment: approximately 10-day PBMC culture with coronavirus spike peptide pools or control peptides (ViraFEST assay). ViraFEST used peptide pools to expand antigen-specific T cells before TCR sequencing. About this clonotype itself: Its antigen is not identified.

Germline V gives CDR1 SGHTA, CDR2 FQGNSA. V lost 3 bases, J lost 6 bases, and 14 bases stayed unmatched. This CDR3 comprises 19 residues. Researchers used the Oncomine TCR Beta short-read assay to sequence DNA from cultured CD4+ T cells. TCRdb processed the PCR reads anew with MiXCR; each CDR3 protein has one entry. The sample lists thousands of distinct CDR3 sequences; 55% to 75% were seen once. The TCR originated in a human donor who had recovered from COVID-19. Specimen: CD4+ T cells from blood, cultured in vitro. The rearrangement uses TRBV7-2 and TRBJ2-5; 15 positions agree with TRBD2. CDR3 amino acids: CASSLRTSGGADPAKTQYF. The CDR3 DNA is TGTGCCAGCAGCTTGAGGACTAGCGGGGGGGCCGATCCCGCGAAGACCCAGTACTTC.